This T cell receptor beta chain was obtained from a study of cytomegalovirus exposure and HLA in healthy donors. On this clone itself: Its antigen is unidentified.

Germline assignment: CDR1 SEHNR and CDR2 FQNEAQ (reference sequence). J lost 5 bases, V lost 5 bases, and 15 bases had no gene match. The CDR3 covers 17 residues. The primer mix had 60 Vbeta and 13 Jbeta primers. Sequencing was performed with immunoSEQ multiplex PCR; in TCRdb, only in-frame clones are kept and a portion is missing. The sample has some 120,000 clones, about three quarters seen once; the top ten hold roughly 3.1%. Findings and caveats of the study: Later analysis associated a missense DCLRE1C variant with TCR beta V- and J-gene trimming. In a later analysis, productive TCRs from donors in an Asian-associated ancestry cluster reportedly carried fewer N-insertions than the cohort mean. Reportedly, diagnosis of cytomegalovirus status by the classifier showed high specificity and sensitivity.

The genes are TRBV7-9 and TRBJ2-5, with 9 bases matching TRBD1. Input material: PBMCs. This sequence originates from a man aged 25 to 40 in good health and CMV-seronegative. The CDR3 DNA reads as TGTGCCAGCAGCAAAGGGGGGACAGGGTGGGCCCGGGAGACCCAGTACTTC. This sequence encodes CASSKGGTGWARETQYF.